This T cell receptor beta chain was recorded in a study of blood T cell repertoires in COVID-19. About the study: COVID-19 samples from acute and convalescent phases originated in the United States, Italy and Spain. Sources were T cells, B-cell-depleted T cells, or PBMCs; the material itself was cDNA or gDNA.

Followed longitudinally, the Seattle patients had been enrolled during active infection. The V gene's germline CDR1 is MNHNY and CDR2 SVGAGI (reference sequence). V gave up 2 bases and J gave up 9 bases, with 23 bases separating them. This CDR3 comprises 16 residues. Original handling: For nucleated cells, counts were estimated from reference gene primer amplification. Assay used: immunoSEQ multiplex PCR; TCRdb lists only in-frame clones, some missing. V, J and clone size derive from that table, while D and trimming were established from the DNA sequence. The table records around 480,000 clones, around 88% of them present only once.

This sequence was found in a woman aged 50 to 65 with COVID-19, enrolled during active disease. Material for sequencing was peripheral blood. The rearrangement links TRBV6-6 to TRBJ2-7, with a weak D call TRBD2 (5 bases). The CDR3 is CASSYRGNVPRHGQYF. The CDR3 nucleotides are TGTGCCAGCAGTTACCGGGGTAACGTACCCAGGCACGGGCAGTACTTC.